This T cell receptor beta chain was sequenced during a study of beta chain features in type 1 diabetes. Study-wide points: In these data, an HLA type influence on TCRB rearrangement remained unresolved. TCRB CDR3 length was moderately but significantly reduced in all four CD4+ subsets of Type 1 diabetes patients. The similarity of naive, central memory and Treg TCRB repertoires appeared greater among patients than among healthy donors. Using cDNA template may skew counts toward highly expressing activated cells.

Germline CDR1 and CDR2: SQVTM and ANQGSEA. The CDR3 sequence is 13 residues long. The J segment lost 5 bases and the V segment lost 6 bases, leaving 9 bases of the junction unmatched. Investigators reverse transcribed all isolated RNA, so they sequenced expressed TCRB transcripts. Profiled with immunoSEQ multiplex PCR; TCRdb holds only in-frame clones, not every one. The sample has some 640,000 clones, about an eighth seen once. The single heparinised draw taken from each donor contained around 100 mL of blood on average. This clone has just a few counts. Antigen: not known. The sample contains more than one DNA sequence encoding this CDR3.

The sample consisted of naive CD4+ T cells from blood. The TCR originated in a man younger than 35 with type 1 diabetes. The chain recombines TRBV29-1 with TRBJ1-2; 7 bases align to TRBD1. The CDR3 DNA follows: TGCAGCGTGGAGAGGGCAGGGGGTTATGGCTACACCTTC. Translation gives CSVERAGGYGYTF.